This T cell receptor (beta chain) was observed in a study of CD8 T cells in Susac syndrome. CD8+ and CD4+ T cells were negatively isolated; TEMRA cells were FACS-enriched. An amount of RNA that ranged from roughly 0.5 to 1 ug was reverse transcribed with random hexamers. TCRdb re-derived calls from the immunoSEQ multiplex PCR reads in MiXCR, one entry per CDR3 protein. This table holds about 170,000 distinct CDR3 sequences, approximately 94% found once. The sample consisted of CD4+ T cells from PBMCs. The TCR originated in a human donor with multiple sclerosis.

The CDR3 sequence is CASSLSTGTGKRIYGYTF. CDR3 sequence (DNA): TGTGCCAGCAGTTTATCCACCGGGACAGGGAAAAGGATATATGGCTACACCTTC. V usage is TRBV28 and J usage is TRBJ1-2; 9 positions match TRBD1. The CDR3 has 18 amino acids. Per the germline V gene, CDR1 is MDHEN and CDR2 is SYDVKM. J was trimmed by 5 bases and V by 1 base; bases with no gene match: 14.